The 26 T cell receptor beta chains below were found in one sample sequenced in a study of T cell responses to AZD1222 COVID-19 vaccine. Sequenced by immunoSEQ multiplex PCR; TCRdb stores in-frame clones only, minus some. The sample lists about 74,000 clones, 75% to 95% occurring once. The material was peripheral blood, obtained 28 days after the second AZD1222 dose. These receptors all stem from an adult who received the AZD1222 COVID-19 vaccine.

V and J are TRBV18 and TRBJ2-7, with unresolved D. V shed 6 bases and J shed 5 bases, with 20 bases lying between them. Germline lookup yields CDR1 KGHSH and CDR2 LQKENI. This CDR3 is 15 amino acids long. The CDR3 sequence: CASSYSPASSDEQYF. The CDR3 DNA reads as TGTGCCAGCTCTTACTCCCCGGCCAGTTCGGACGAGCAGTACTTC.

This clone was recorded a few times. The CDR3 loop is CASSVTGTGWKETQYF. CDR3 coding DNA: TGTGCCAGCAGCGTAACCGGGACAGGGTGGAAAGAGACCCAGTACTTC. The genes are TRBV7-2 and TRBJ2-5; 9 bases are shared with TRBD1. Trimming at V came to 5 bases and at J to 3 bases, leaving 10 bases not matched to a gene. The CDR3 is made up of 16 amino acids. Germline CDR1 SGHTA, CDR2 FQGNSA.

This sequence joins TRBV19 and TRBJ2-3; 11 positions agree with TRBD2. The CDR3 is 15 residues long. The germline V gene encodes CDR1 LNHDA and CDR2 SQIVND (reference sequence). After removal of 10 bases from V and 2 bases from J, the junction contained 8 bases not matched to a gene. CDR3 in DNA: TGTGCCACTTCGCTGACTAGCGGGGTCACAGATACGCAGTATTTT. Its protein is CATSLTSGVTDTQYF.

The count of this clone is one. The chain couples TRBV5-4 to TRBJ2-3; D perhaps matches TRBD2 (7 bases). CDR1 is SGHNT, CDR2 YYREEE, per germline (reference sequence). The V end was cut by 3 bases, the J end by 3 bases, with 14 bases between. The length of the CDR3 is 15 residues. In nucleotides, the CDR3 is TGTGCCAGCAGCTCGGGGGGCCCCACTACAGATACGCAGTATTTT. It yields the protein CASSSGGPTTDTQYF.

V gene TRBV28 combines with J gene TRBJ2-5; D gene uncertain. V dropped 8 bases and J dropped 2 bases, with 12 bases sitting between them. In germline, CDR1 is MDHEN, CDR2 SYDVKM. The CDR3 sequence is 13 residues long. The CDR3 here is CASRLRIQETQYF. The CDR3 DNA is TGTGCCAGCCGCCTTAGGATTCAAGAGACCCAGTACTTC.

This chain joins TRBV3-1 (or the pseudogene TRBV3-2) and TRBJ1-5, with D unresolved. This CDR3 is built from 14 residues. The V gene's germline CDR1 is LGHDT and CDR2 YNNKEL (reference sequence). V was pared by 3 bases and J by 9 bases, with 15 bases between. The CDR3 protein is CASSQDGARRPQHF. CDR3 DNA sequence: TGTGCCAGCAGCCAGGACGGAGCTAGAAGGCCCCAGCATTTT.

The V call is TRBV6-2 or TRBV6-3, the J call TRBJ2-5; 8 nucleotides agree with TRBD2. Germline CDR1 MNHEY, CDR2 SVGEGT. CDR3 length equals 15 residues. Trimming cost V 4 bases and J 5 bases; bases outside gene matches: 9. The CDR3 bases are TGTGCCAGCAGTTCCTCGGGGGGGATAGGCGAGACCCAGTACTTC. It specifies CASSSSGGIGETQYF.

The CDR3 region has the DNA TGTGCCAGCAGCGCCGCCCGGACAGTGGGCTACACCTTC. Translation gives CASSAARTVGYTF. The V gene is TRBV7-2, the J gene TRBJ1-2; D possibly corresponds to TRBD1 (6 bases). Germline values: CDR1 SGHTA, CDR2 FQGNSA. The CDR3 has 13 amino acids. Trimming stripped 5 bases from V and 8 bases from J, with 15 bases between.

The chain is built from TRBV5-1 and TRBJ1-3, with D possibly TRBD1 on 6 matching bases. CDR1 SGHRS and CDR2 YFSETQ come from the germline V gene. V gave up 4 bases and J gave up 3 bases, with 11 bases separating them. This CDR3 has 14 amino acids. The CDR3 region is CASSQTGNGNTIYF. The CDR3 DNA reads as TGCGCCAGCAGCCAAACAGGGAATGGAAACACCATATATTTT. Using reference TRBV5-1 and TRBJ1-3 for the parts outside the CDR3, the full variable domain is KAGVTQTPRYLIKTRGQQVTLSCSPISGHRSVSWYQQTPGQGLQFLFEYFSETQRNKGNFPGRFSGRQFSNSRSEMNVSTLELGDSALYLCASSQTGNGNTIYFGEGSWLTVV.

The chain uses TRBV28 and TRBJ2-1; 9 bases agree with TRBD1. Germline values: CDR1 MDHEN, CDR2 SYDVKM. V dropped 5 bases and J dropped 9; count of bases not matched to a gene: 14. The CDR3 contains 16 residues. CDR3 residues: CASSPIPGTGQGEQFF. CDR3 sequence (DNA): TGTGCCAGCAGTCCAATCCCCGGGACAGGGCAGGGTGAGCAGTTCTTC.

V usage is TRBV2 and J usage is TRBJ1-1; D call uncertain. V dropped 8 bases and J dropped 5 bases, with 9 bases sitting between them. Germline V gene data show CDR1 as SNHLY and CDR2 as FYNNEI. CDR3 length: 11 amino acids. The DNA of the CDR3 is TGTGCCAGCGAGGGAAATACTGAAGCTTTCTTT. This gives the protein CASEGNTEAFF. The full variable domain, with the rest looked up from reference TRBV2 and TRBJ1-1, is EPEVTQTPSHQVTQMGQEVILRCVPISNHLYFYWYRQILGQKVEFLVSFYNNEISEKSEIFDDQFSVERPDGSNFTLKIRSTKLEDSAMYFCASEGNTEAFFGQGTRLTVV.

The J gene is TRBJ2-5, the V gene TRBV6-1; 11 bases are shared with TRBD2. Germline assignment: CDR1 MNHNS and CDR2 SASEGT. The CDR3 runs 16 residues. Trimming took 3 bases from V and 1 from J; bases not matched to a gene: 4. CDR3: CASSELAGGPQETQYF. The CDR3 nucleotides read TGTGCCAGCAGTGAGTTAGCGGGAGGGCCCCAAGAGACCCAGTACTTC.

The chain links TRBV5-4 to TRBJ1-4, with D possibly TRBD1 on 5 matching bases. The CDR3 has 14 amino acids. Germline assignment: CDR1 SGHNT and CDR2 YYREEE (reference sequence). Trimming cost V 5 bases and J 8 bases, with 16 bases left between them. CDR3 protein: CASRRTGVDEKLFF. In DNA form, the CDR3 reads TGTGCCAGCAGACGGACGGGGGTTGACGAAAAACTGTTTTTT. Together with reference TRBV5-4 and TRBJ1-4, the CDR3 gives the full variable domain: ETGVTQSPTHLIKTRGQQVTLRCSSQSGHNTVSWYQQALGQGPQFIFQYYREEENGRGNFPPRFSGLQFPNYSSELNVNALELDDSALYLCASRRTGVDEKLFFGSGTQLSVL.

This clone was recorded once. The chain employs TRBV6-5 and TRBJ1-1; D is ambiguous. Trimming pared 0 bases from V and 2 bases from J, leaving 7 bases between. From germline, CDR1 is MNHEY and CDR2 SVGAGI. The CDR3 length is 14 residues. The CDR3 DNA reads TGTGCCAGCAGTTACTCGAACATCAACACTGAAGCTTTCTTT. This sequence encodes CASSYSNINTEAFF.

The chain recombines TRBV6-1 with TRBJ1-3, with D maybe TRBD1 (5 bases). The CDR3 loop spans 14 amino acids. Per the germline V gene, CDR1 is MNHNS and CDR2 is SASEGT. V gave up 2 bases and J gave up 8 bases, with 13 bases separating them. The chain's CDR3 is CASSETGTRDTIYF. The CDR3 DNA reads as TGTGCCAGCAGTGAAACCGGGACGCGGGACACCATATATTTT.

The sample holds one count of this clone. V gene TRBV28 combines with J gene TRBJ1-4; 8 nucleotides agree with TRBD1. The germline CDR1 and CDR2 sequences are MDHEN and SYDVKM. V was clipped by 8 bases and J by 5 bases; unmatched bases: 4. There are 13 residues in the CDR3. For the CDR3, the DNA is TGTGCCAGCCTGGACAGGGAAAATGAAAAACTGTTTTTT. It codes for CASLDRENEKLFF.

CDR3 in DNA: TGTGCCAGCAGCTTATGGGGGGCTAATGAAAAACTGTTTTTT. Protein product: CASSLWGANEKLFF. The V and J genes are TRBV7-2 and TRBJ1-4; D might be TRBD1 (5 bases). Germline V gene sequence: CDR1 SGHTA, CDR2 FQGNSA. V was trimmed by 2 bases and J by 3 bases, leaving 7 bases between them. This CDR3 contains 14 residues.

V usage is TRBV18 and J usage is TRBJ2-7; tentatively, D is TRBD1 (5 bases). CDR1 KGHSH and CDR2 LQKENI come from the germline V gene. CDR3 length equals 15 residues. The V and J ends lost 0 bases and 7 bases respectively, with 16 bases between them. CDR3 DNA sequence: TGTGCCAGCTCACCACCTTCCCGAGACAGTGAAGAGCAGTACTTC. It encodes CASSPPSRDSEEQYF.

V is TRBV18 and J is TRBJ2-1; D is unresolved. This CDR3 contains 12 residues. Trimming took off 3 bases at V and 8 bases at J, with 8 bases between the two ends. Germline CDR1 reads KGHSH; CDR2 reads LQKENI. Here the CDR3 reads CASSPAAHEQFF. The CDR3 DNA reads TGTGCCAGCTCACCGGCCGCGCATGAGCAGTTCTTC.

The chain combines TRBV6-2 or TRBV6-3 with TRBJ1-5, with a possible D match to TRBD1 (5 bases). From germline, CDR1 is MNHEY and CDR2 SVGEGT. The CDR3 extends over 14 amino acids. V was cut by 5 bases and J by 2 bases, with 10 bases left in between. The CDR3 bases are TGTGCCAGCAGTCGTGGGGGTGGCAATCAGCCCCAGCATTTT. It is translated as CASSRGGGNQPQHF.

V and J are TRBV28 and TRBJ2-7; 10 bases agree with TRBD1. J was trimmed by 6 bases and V by 4 bases; bases with no gene match: 12. This CDR3 has 16 residues. Germline lookup yields CDR1 MDHEN and CDR2 SYDVKM. The CDR3 loop reads CASSSTGTGVRAEQYF. The CDR3 nucleotides read TGTGCCAGCAGTTCCACCGGGACAGGGGTACGGGCCGAGCAGTACTTC.

The V gene is TRBV2, the J gene TRBJ2-6, with D perhaps TRBD1 (6 bases). The ends were cut back, 7 bases at V and 4 bases at J, with 14 bases in the middle. The CDR3 spans 15 residues. Looked up from germline, CDR1 is SNHLY and CDR2 is FYNNEI. The CDR3 nucleotides read TGTGCCAGCACTATAACAGGGCCGGGGGCCAACGTCCTGACTTTC. It translates to CASTITGPGANVLTF.

This clone was seen just once. As DNA, the CDR3 is TGCGCCAGCAGCCCGACAGGGCTAGAGACCCAGTACTTC. The encoded protein is CASSPTGLETQYF. The genes are TRBV4-3 and TRBJ2-5; 7 bases map to TRBD1. The CDR3 covers 13 residues. V shed 4 bases and J 4 bases; nucleotides not matched to a gene: 3. The germline V gene has CDR1 LGHNA and CDR2 YSLEER.

This clone was counted between two and nine times. CDR3 amino acids: CASNPSRGAANTEAFF. The DNA for the CDR3 is TGTGCCAGTAACCCCTCCCGGGGGGCAGCGAACACTGAAGCTTTCTTT. The rearrangement joins TRBV19 to TRBJ1-1; D perhaps matches TRBD1 (6 bases). This CDR3 region has 16 residues. The V and J ends lost 7 bases and 1 base respectively, with 19 bases between them. The germline CDR1 and CDR2 sequences are LNHDA and SQIVND (reference sequence).

The rearrangement links TRBV10-1 to TRBJ2-1, with 12 bases matching TRBD2. The V gene end was trimmed by 6 bases and the J gene end by 6 bases; junction bases not matched to a gene: 6. The CDR3 length is 15 residues. Germline CDR1 reads WNHNN; CDR2 reads SYGVQD (reference sequence). The chain's CDR3 is CASSDTSGRRNEQFF. The CDR3 DNA reads TGCGCCAGCAGCGATACTAGCGGGAGGCGCAATGAGCAGTTCTTC.

In this sample, this clone turned up a few times. This rearrangement joins TRBV11-1 to TRBJ1-1; D is possibly TRBD1 (5 bases). Looked up from germline, CDR1 is SGHAT and CDR2 is FQDESV (reference sequence). Trimming cost V 4 bases and J 6 bases, with 15 bases left between them. The CDR3 runs 14 residues. The CDR3 DNA follows: TGTGCCAGCAGCTCGGGGCCAGTATTGGCTGAAGCTTTCTTT. It specifies CASSSGPVLAEAFF. The full variable domain, with the rest looked up from reference TRBV11-1 and TRBJ1-1, is EAEVAQSPRYKITEKSQAVAFWCDPISGHATLYWYRQILGQGPELLVQFQDESVVDDSQLPKDRFSAERLKGVDSTLKIQPAELGDSAMYLCASSSGPVLAEAFFGQGTRLTVV.